This T cell receptor (beta chain) was obtained from a study of T-cell memory formation after mild COVID-19 (dated by TCRdb to about 2021). The study in broad terms: Most TCR sequence clusters were specific to one of the two donors. In a couple of donors, T-cell clones that expanded and contracted after mild COVID-19 were tracked by sequencing TCRalpha and TCRbeta repertoires over time. Two young, previously healthy adult volunteers made up the cohort, one male and one female.

Regarding this clonotype: Which antigen it targets is not known. No base quality information exists; no much larger clone differs at one position.

Trimming removed 1 base from V and 6 bases from J, leaving 13 bases between the germline ends. For CDR1 and CDR2, the germline V gene lists LGHNA and YNFKEQ. The CDR3 numbers 14 residues from cysteine through phenylalanine. The DNA shown is the 42-base CDR3, in frame from base 1. What the research found in general, with its limitations: Some responding clones were detected in pre-infection memory, which suggested that pre-existing cross-reactive memory T cells had joined the SARS-CoV-2 response. Contracting CD4+ clones were found mainly in CM and EM memory subsets, while CD8+ clones were enriched in EMRA. From day 15 to 85, contracting clones showed balanced CD4/CD8 phenotypes, whereas a second wave of clones that expanded from day 15 to 37 leaned towards CD4+. The study covered only a couple of mild cases, and larger cohorts including severe cases with pre-infection samples were considered necessary. SARS-CoV-2 specificity of the second-wave clones peaking on day 37 was not confirmed.

For sequencing, an Illumina NovaSeq 6000 was employed. Using 5'RACE with constant-segment primers, TCRalpha and TCRbeta cDNA libraries were constructed, with sample barcodes and unique molecular identifiers added in the process. RNA was extracted from every sample with Trizol reagent. The libraries were amplified in two PCR steps, and the second step added a second sample barcode and Illumina TruSeq adapters. Libraries were sequenced on an Illumina NovaSeq with 2 x 150 bp paired-end reads. In the authors' own workflow: With migec v1.2.7, reads were demultiplexed and then collapsed into UMI-guided consensus sequences. Using mixcr v2.1.11, UMI consensuses were aligned to TRA and TRB V and J templates and then assembled into clonotypes. A clonotype was counted as expanded or contracted only if both edgeR and NoisET called the change significant, with noise models trained on biological replicates. edgeR calls used a false discovery rate-adjusted p below 0.01 and a log2 fold-change threshold of 1. PCA with hierarchical clustering of max-normalized trajectories of the 1000 most abundant clonotypes was used as exploratory dynamics analysis. The CD4 or CD8 phenotype of responding clones was assigned using the separately sequenced CD4+ and CD8+ repertoires. Using fastp at Q25 and MiXCR, TCRdb reprocessed the public reads and kept productive beta chains. Under each unique CDR3 protein, matching rows form one entry showing the most common genes and DNA. It is TCRdb's table, rather than the study itself, that gives the V and J calls and clone size. In this sample the table shows roughly 620,000 distinct CDR3 sequences, roughly 18% of which occur a single time. The ten most abundant clones make up about 11% of the sample.

Ficoll-Paque density gradient centrifugation was the method used to isolate PBMCs. Sequencing used PBMCs or a T cell subset sorted from them (not recorded which). The chain was built from TRBV4-2 and TRBJ2-7, with the D gene not confidently named. This clonotype was sampled from an adult woman who had mild COVID-19 (a few samples of this study predate the infection). The sample titles of this study are shuffled in the database, so cell type and time point are left out; the donor was told from shared clones. The CDR3 loop reads CASSQGGSSGEQYF. The DNA is as follows: TGTGCCAGCAGCCAAGGGGGATCTAGTGGCGAGCAGTACTTC.